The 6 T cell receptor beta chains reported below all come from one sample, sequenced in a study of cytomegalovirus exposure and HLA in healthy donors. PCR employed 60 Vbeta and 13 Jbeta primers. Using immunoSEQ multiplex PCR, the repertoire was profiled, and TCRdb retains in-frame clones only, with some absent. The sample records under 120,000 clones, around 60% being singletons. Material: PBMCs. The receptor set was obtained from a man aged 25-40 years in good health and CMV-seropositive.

CDR3 region: CASSLSGQYEAFF. CDR3 DNA: TGTGCCAGCAGCTTGTCTGGACAGTATGAAGCTTTCTTT. This chain uses TRBV5-6 with TRBJ1-1, with D possibly being TRBD1 (6 bases). The CDR3 length is 13 residues. Trimming took 1 base from V and 7 from J, leaving 11 bases between them. Germline loops: CDR1 SGHDT, CDR2 YYEEEE. The whole variable domain, filled in from reference TRBV5-6 and TRBJ1-1, reads DAGVTQSPTHLIKTRGQQVTLRCSPKSGHDTVSWYQQALGQGPQFIFQYYEEEERQRGNFPDRFSGHQFPNYSSELNVNALLLGDSALYLCASSLSGQYEAFFGQGTRLTVV.

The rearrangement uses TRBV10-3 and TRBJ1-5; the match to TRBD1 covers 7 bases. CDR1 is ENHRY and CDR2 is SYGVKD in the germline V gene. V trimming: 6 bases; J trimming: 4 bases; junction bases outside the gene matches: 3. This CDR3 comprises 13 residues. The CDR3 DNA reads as TGTGCCATCAGGCAGGGGGTAAATCAGCCCCAGCATTTT. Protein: CAIRQGVNQPQHF.

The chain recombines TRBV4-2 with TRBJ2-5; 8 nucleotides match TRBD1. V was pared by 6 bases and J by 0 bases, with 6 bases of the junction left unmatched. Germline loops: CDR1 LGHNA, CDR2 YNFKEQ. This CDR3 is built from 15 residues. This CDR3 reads CASRSDRGHQETQYF. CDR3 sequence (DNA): TGTGCCAGCAGATCCGACAGGGGACACCAAGAGACCCAGTACTTC.

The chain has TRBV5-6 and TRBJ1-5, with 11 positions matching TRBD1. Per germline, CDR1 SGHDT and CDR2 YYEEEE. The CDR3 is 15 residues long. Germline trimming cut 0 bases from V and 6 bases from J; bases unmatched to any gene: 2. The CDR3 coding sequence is TGTGCCAGCAGCTTGGGGACAGGGGGCGGTCAGCCCCAGCATTTT. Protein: CASSLGTGGGQPQHF.

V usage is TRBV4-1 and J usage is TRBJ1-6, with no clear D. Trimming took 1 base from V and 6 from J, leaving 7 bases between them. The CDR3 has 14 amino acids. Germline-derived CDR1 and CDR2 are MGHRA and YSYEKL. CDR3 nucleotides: TGCGCCAGCAGCCAAGGGGCTTTTAATTCACCCCTCCACTTT. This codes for CASSQGAFNSPLHF.

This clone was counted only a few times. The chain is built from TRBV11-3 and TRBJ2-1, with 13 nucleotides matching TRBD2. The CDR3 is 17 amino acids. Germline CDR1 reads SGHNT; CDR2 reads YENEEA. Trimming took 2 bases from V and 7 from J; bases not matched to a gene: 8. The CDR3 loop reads CASSLSPGLAGRNEQFF. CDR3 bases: TGTGCCAGCAGCTTATCCCCGGGACTAGCGGGGAGGAATGAGCAGTTCTTC.